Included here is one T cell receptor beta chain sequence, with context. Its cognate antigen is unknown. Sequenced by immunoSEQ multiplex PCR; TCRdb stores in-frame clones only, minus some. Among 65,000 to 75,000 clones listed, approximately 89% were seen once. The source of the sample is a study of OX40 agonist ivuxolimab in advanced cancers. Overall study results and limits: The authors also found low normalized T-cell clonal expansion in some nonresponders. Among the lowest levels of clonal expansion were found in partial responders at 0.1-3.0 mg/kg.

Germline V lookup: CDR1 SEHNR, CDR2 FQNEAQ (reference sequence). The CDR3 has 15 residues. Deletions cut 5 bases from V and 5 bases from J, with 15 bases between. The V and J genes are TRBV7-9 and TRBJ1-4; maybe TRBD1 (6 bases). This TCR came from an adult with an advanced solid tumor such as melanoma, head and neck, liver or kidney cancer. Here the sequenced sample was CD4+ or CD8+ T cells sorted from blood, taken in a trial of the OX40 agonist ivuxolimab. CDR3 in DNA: TGTGCCAGCAGCCGTACTTCAGGGGTAAATGAAAAACTGTTTTTT. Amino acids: CASSRTSGVNEKLFF. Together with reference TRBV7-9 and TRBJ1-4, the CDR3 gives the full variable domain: DTGVSQNPRHKITKRGQNVTFRCDPISEHNRLYWYRQTLGQGPEFLTYFQNEAQLEKSRLLSDRFSAERPKGSFSTLEIQRTEQGDSAMYLCASSRTSGVNEKLFFGSGTQLSVL.